What follows describes a single TCR beta chain. This clonotype occurred a few times. Its antigen remains undetermined. At one of its ends the junction is not consistent with the germline gene, which may arise from a read error. The data originate from a study of tumor-infiltrating lymphocytes in primary liver carcinoma (dated by TCRdb to about 2017). For context, the study as a whole: Of the five patients (three men and two women, aged 30 to 69 years), four had hepatocellular carcinoma and one had combined HCC and intrahepatic cholangiocarcinoma. Tumors of the five patients were stage T1-T3 N0M0 with maximum diameters of roughly 4.2 to 11 cm. Samples yielded roughly 3.5 to 8 million productive TCRbeta reads; read depth did not differ significantly between tissue types. For each liver tumor, the study sampled five regions along with adjacent normal tissue and blood, and applied TCRbeta repertoire sequencing, expression microarrays and whole-exome sequencing. TCRbeta repertoire sequencing covered roughly 35 specimens from 5 patients: 25 or so tumor regions, 5 adjacent noncancerous liver tissues and 5 peripheral blood samples. To link TCRbeta repertoire diversity with the local molecular phenotype, the roughly 27 tumor region samples were profiled using Agilent mRNA microarrays. Reproducibility between technical replicate repertoires was high, with correlation coefficients above 0.95 and mean shared-clone rates approximately 0.9. Broad study findings and their caveats: Only the TCR beta chain was sequenced, so true repertoire diversity is likely underestimated because unpaired alpha chains were not captured. Only a few patients were included in the study, and the authors note that the findings should be validated in a larger study. The top 250 clones accounted for a significantly greater share of the repertoire in tumors than in blood (p = 0.039). Only about 7-24% of top clones were found in all five regions of a tumor, suggesting spatial heterogeneity of tumor-infiltrating T cells. Consistent with antigen-driven expansion, pairs of tumor regions showed higher repertoire overlap (mean roughly 35%) than either tumor-adjacent pairs (approximately 17%) or tumor-blood pairs (roughly 14%). Because the samples were bulk and unsorted, CD4+ and CD8+ T cell repertoires could not be compared.

A constant-region primer and ProtoScript II reverse transcriptase were used to reverse-transcribe TCRbeta-specific cDNA from approximately 500 ng total RNA. TCRbeta libraries were built with three nested multiplex PCR rounds, a slightly modified ARM-PCR procedure. Each of the first two PCR rounds ran for about 10 cycles using multiplex TRBV1-TRBV30 forward primers together with a Cbeta reverse primer. A final 25-cycle PCR with Deep VentR polymerase added sample barcodes and Illumina adapters. Before sequencing, amplicons of 200-500 bp were purified from gel using a QIAquick gel extraction kit. The TCRbeta amplicons were sequenced with 250-bp paired-end reads on an Illumina HiSeq 2500. Per the authors' processing: Quality trimming of reads was performed with Trimmomatic v0.33, and paired reads were merged with FLASH v1.2.11 so that full CDR3 sequences could be recovered. V, D and J germline segments were assigned to the rearranged TCRbeta sequences by MiGEC v1.2.1b. Clonotype statistics, along with Shannon-Wiener diversity indices, were calculated using VDJtools v1.0.0. Except for diversity analysis, only the 250 most abundant clonotypes of each sample were used in subsequent analyses to reduce sampling bias. TCRdb cleaned the public reads at Q25 with fastp, built clones with MiXCR and kept in-frame beta chains. Under each unique CDR3 protein, matching rows form one entry showing the most common genes and DNA. The authors' filters were not applied to this entry. For this sample the table gives 30,000 to 40,000 distinct CDR3 sequences, of which roughly 74% were detected only once. The ten largest clones take up approximately 15% of the sample.

Total RNA and DNA were co-extracted from about 19-30 mg of bulk tissue with the AllPrep DNA/RNA mini kit, without cell sorting. Surgical resection was performed in China between 2015 and 2016 on about 5 patients with histopathologically diagnosed primary liver carcinoma. Chronic HBV infection was present in the patients, and the patients were treatment-naive at sampling. Five spatially separated regions were sampled per tumor: superior, inferior, left-lateral and right-lateral poles, plus the tumor centre. More than 75% viable tumor cells were found by histology in every tumor sample. Fresh tumor and adjacent tissue pieces were bisected, with one half stored in RNAlater at -80 degrees C and the other half sent for histology. The CDR3 contains 14 residues, cysteine and phenylalanine counted. Left in the record is the CDR3 DNA by itself, 42 bases read in frame from the first base. CDR1 and CDR2, per the germline V gene, are MGHRA and YSYEKL.

Sequenced input: liver tumor tissue from sampling region 4. This specimen's cell subset or site label, interpreted: tumor region T4, right-lateral pole. This TCR was sampled from a man aged 35-49 years with primary liver carcinoma and hepatitis B virus infection. Here the chain combines TRBV4-1 and TRBJ2-2; perhaps TRBD2 is the D gene, with 5 bases matching. The CDR3 protein sequence reads: CASSQHTLSGELSF. The nucleotide sequence reads TGCGCCAGCAGCCAACATACCCTCTCTGGGGAGCTGTCTTTT.